This T cell receptor beta chain was observed in a study of T cell responses to AZD1222 COVID-19 vaccine. This clone was observed once. The antigen is unknown. Findings and caveats of the study: Spike-spanning, vaccine-associated CD4 TCRs were dominant at 160-218 and 743-854. Only a handful of people who got AZD1222 tested seropositive at baseline. Within unmutated variant regions lay the reported targets of nearly half of spike-specific TCRs.

This CDR3 comprises 12 residues. In germline, CDR1 is KGHSH, CDR2 LQKENI. V was cut by 2 bases and J by 4 bases, with 4 bases left in between. Here immunoSEQ multiplex PCR was the method, and the copy in TCRdb shows in-frame clones only, minus some. The table includes over 90,000 clones, approximately 90% detected once. The TCR comes from an adult who received the AZD1222 COVID-19 vaccine. This material consisted of peripheral blood, taken 28 days after the second AZD1222 dose. The rearrangement joins TRBV18 to TRBJ2-3, with D uncertain. In nucleotides, the CDR3 is TGTGCCAGCTCACCAGAGGCAGATACGCAGTATTTT. Amino acids: CASSPEADTQYF.